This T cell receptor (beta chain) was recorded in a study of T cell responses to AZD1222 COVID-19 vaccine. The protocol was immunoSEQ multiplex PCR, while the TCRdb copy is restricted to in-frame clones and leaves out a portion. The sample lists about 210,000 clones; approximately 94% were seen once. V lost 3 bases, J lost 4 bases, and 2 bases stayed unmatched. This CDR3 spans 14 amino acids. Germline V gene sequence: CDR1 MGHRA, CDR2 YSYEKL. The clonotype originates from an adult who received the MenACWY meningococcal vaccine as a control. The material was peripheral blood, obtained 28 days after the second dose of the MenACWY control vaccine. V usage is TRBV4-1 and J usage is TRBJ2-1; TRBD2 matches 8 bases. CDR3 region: CASSQTSEYNEQFF. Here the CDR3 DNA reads TGCGCCAGCAGCCAGACTAGCGAATACAATGAGCAGTTCTTC.